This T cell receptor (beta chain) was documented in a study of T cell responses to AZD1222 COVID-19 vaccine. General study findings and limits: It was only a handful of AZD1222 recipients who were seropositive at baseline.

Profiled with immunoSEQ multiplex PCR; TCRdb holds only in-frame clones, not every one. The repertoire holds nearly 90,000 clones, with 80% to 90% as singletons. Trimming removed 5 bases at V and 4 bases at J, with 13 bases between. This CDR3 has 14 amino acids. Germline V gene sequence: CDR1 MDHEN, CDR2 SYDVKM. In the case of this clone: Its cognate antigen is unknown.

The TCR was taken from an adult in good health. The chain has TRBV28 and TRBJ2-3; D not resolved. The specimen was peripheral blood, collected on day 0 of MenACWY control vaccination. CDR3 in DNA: TGTGCCAGCAGTCCCCGTGGGGTCGCAGATACGCAGTATTTT. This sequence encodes CASSPRGVADTQYF.